Included here is one T cell receptor beta chain sequence, with context. As yet, its antigen is unknown. TCRalpha and TCRbeta libraries used 5'RACE with constant-segment primers and UMIs. TCRdb reanalysed the 5' RACE reads using MiXCR and keeps one entry per CDR3 protein. Seen here are 150,000 to 200,000 distinct CDR3 sequences, roughly 30% observed once, and the top ten hold approximately 12%. This record comes from a study of T-cell memory formation after mild COVID-19. Across the whole study: TCR clusters mostly belonged to single donors. Study results and limitations: Those CD4+ clones that contracted were mainly in CM and EM (CD8+ ones in EMRA). Day 15 to 85 contracting clones showed balanced CD4/CD8; day 15 to 37 expanders favored CD4+.

V lost 4 bases to trimming and J lost 5 bases, with 23 bases between them. In germline, CDR1 is MNHEY, CDR2 SVGEGT. The CDR3 contains 17 residues. The specimen was PBMCs or a T cell subset sorted from them (not recorded which). This receptor was taken from an adult woman who had mild COVID-19 (a few samples of this study predate the infection). Cell type and time point are not known. The gene calls are TRBV6-2 or TRBV6-3 and TRBJ2-5, with D perhaps matching TRBD2 (6 bases). CDR3 DNA: TGTGCCAGCAGTTCCGGGACTCGACACCGGTCGCAGGAGACCCAGTACTTC. It yields the protein CASSSGTRHRSQETQYF.